These T cell receptor beta chains were read from a single sample in a study of blood T cell repertoires in COVID-19. TCRdb's table, derived via immunoSEQ multiplex PCR, lists solely in-frame clones and lacks some. The sample shows over 200,000 clones, about nine tenths of them seen only once. Sequencing was done on a sample of peripheral blood. These receptors all come from a man aged 35-49 years who had recovered from COVID-19. The CDR3 runs from the conserved cysteine through the conserved F or W. A D gene is named only where the DNA matches it firmly. Only some rows state a clone size, as once, few, many or a class for expanded clones.

d_call,v_call,clone_size,j_call,cdr3_aa,cdr3_nt
NA,TRBV2,few,TRBJ1-1,CASSERSGVAEAFF,TGTGCCAGCAGTGAAAGGTCGGGGGTGGCGGAAGCTTTCTTT
NA,TRBV4-3,NA,TRBJ2-3,CASSQDNAGAYSDTQYF,TGCGCCAGCAGCCAAGATAATGCGGGGGCTTATTCAGATACGCAGTATTTT
TRBD2,TRBV6-6,NA,TRBJ2-1,CASSYMGLAAYNEQFF,TGTGCCAGCAGTTACATGGGTCTAGCGGCCTACAATGAGCAGTTCTTC
TRBD2,TRBV2,NA,TRBJ2-3,CASRAKAGLAGRADTQYF,TGTGCCAGCAGAGCTAAGGCGGGACTAGCGGGTAGGGCAGATACGCAGTATTTT
TRBD2,TRBV10-1,NA,TRBJ2-2,CASSGGQGSTGELFF,TGCGCATCTAGCGGGGGTCAAGGGAGCACCGGGGAGCTGTTTTTT
TRBD1,TRBV7-9,NA,TRBJ1-2,CASGQGGYGYTF,TGTGCCAGCGGACAGGGCGGCTATGGCTACACCTTC
NA,TRBV6-6,NA,TRBJ1-3,CASSFTISGNTIYF,TGTGCCAGCAGTTTCACAATCAGTGGAAACACCATATATTTT
NA,TRBV30,NA,TRBJ2-5,CAWRGTGGPETQYF,TGTGCCTGGCGAGGGACCGGGGGACCAGAGACCCAGTACTTC
TRBD1,TRBV6-2/TRBV6-3,NA,TRBJ1-6,CASSYAAGGANNSPLHF,TGTGCCAGCAGTTATGCGGCAGGGGGCGCGAATAATTCACCCCTCCACTTT
TRBD2,TRBV19,NA,TRBJ2-2,CASTGLAGANTGELFF,TGTGCCAGTACAGGACTAGCGGGGGCGAACACCGGGGAGCTGTTTTTT
NA,TRBV13,NA,TRBJ2-5,CASSSEETQYF,TGTGCCAGCAGCTCTGAAGAGACCCAGTACTTC
NA,TRBV27,once,TRBJ1-2,CASSLGGAGGYTF,TGTGCCAGCAGTTTAGGGGGGGCGGGGGGCTACACCTTC
NA,TRBV12-3/TRBV12-4,once,TRBJ2-1,CASSLFGNNEQFF,TGTGCCAGCAGTTTATTTGGCAACAATGAGCAGTTCTTC
NA,TRBV6-5,NA,TRBJ2-3,CASSSTRLTDTQYF,TGTGCCAGCAGTTCGACTAGACTCACAGATACGCAGTATTTT
NA,TRBV6-5,NA,TRBJ2-1,CASRGRNNEQFF,TGTGCCAGCAGGGGGCGAAACAATGAGCAGTTCTTC